Listed here are 14 T cell receptor beta chains from one sample, sequenced in a study of regulatory T cells in long-lasting Graves disease. Both iRepertoire HTBI primers and Arm-PCR of CDR3 regions were used to build the TCR beta libraries. MiXCR, run by TCRdb on the multiplex PCR reads, gives a single entry per CDR3 protein. The sample comprises around 330,000 distinct CDR3 sequences, more than 15% of which are singletons, and roughly 35% rests with the top ten. Time point given: newly diagnosed GD, antithyroid drugs for less than 3 months. RNA from PBMCs was the source of the TCR library. The starting material was peripheral blood mononuclear cells (PBMCs), obtained at new diagnosis, from a patient treated with antithyroid drugs. These receptors originate from a female donor with Graves disease.

The chain joins TRBV30 to TRBJ2-7, with 8 positions matching TRBD1. Germline lookup yields CDR1 GTSNPN and CDR2 SVGIG (reference sequence). The CDR3 totals 12 residues. V was clipped by 4 bases and J by 2 bases; unmatched bases: 1. Written as DNA, the CDR3 is TGTGCCTGGAACAGGGGGACCTACGAGCAGTACTTC. This codes for CAWNRGTYEQYF. Complete variable domain (other parts from reference TRBV30 and TRBJ2-7): SQTIHQWPATLVQPVGSPLSLECTVEGTSNPNLYWYRQAAGRGLQLLFYSVGIGQISSEVPQNLSASRPQDRQFILSSKKLLLSDSGFYLCAWNRGTYEQYFGPGTRLTVT.

In its sample, this clonotype was seen many times. This chain uses TRBV19 with TRBJ1-1; D is unresolved. In germline, CDR1 is LNHDA, CDR2 SQIVND (reference sequence). This CDR3 has 14 amino acids. V lost 6 bases and J 0 bases, leaving 11 bases between the germline ends. DNA of the CDR3: TGTGCCAGTAGGGCCCGTGGGGTGAACACTGAAGCTTTCTTT. Protein product: CASRARGVNTEAFF.

The chain carries TRBV7-9 and TRBJ2-5, with TRBD1 identical over 9 bases. V lost 8 bases, J lost 5 bases, and 3 bases stayed unmatched. The CDR3 contains 12 residues. The germline gives CDR1 SEHNR, CDR2 FQNEAQ (reference sequence). For the CDR3, the DNA is TGTGCCAGCCGGACAGGGGTGGAGACCCAGTACTTC. It codes for CASRTGVETQYF.

This clonotype was seen a handful of times. The V gene is TRBV6-1, the J gene TRBJ2-1, with TRBD2 matching over 15 bases. There are 14 residues in the CDR3. The J segment lost 6 bases and the V segment lost 8 bases, leaving 2 bases of the junction unmatched. Per the germline V gene, CDR1 is MNHNS and CDR2 is SASEGT. The CDR3 bases are TGTGCCAGCGTGGGACTAGCGGGAGGCAATGAGCAGTTCTTC. Translated: CASVGLAGGNEQFF.

The chain has TRBV12-3 or TRBV12-4 and TRBJ2-1; D uncertain. The CDR3 length is 12 residues. Deletions cut 3 bases from V and 9 bases from J, with 9 bases between. CDR3 protein: CASSFLLGEQFF. Here the CDR3 DNA reads TGTGCCAGCAGTTTTCTGCTGGGTGAGCAGTTCTTC.

This clonotype was counted many times. This chain connects TRBV11-2 to TRBJ2-2; 10 bases match TRBD2. V gave up 3 bases and J gave up 1 base; unmatched junction bases: 5. CDR1 and CDR2 from the germline V gene are SGHAT and FQNNGV. This CDR3 comprises 17 residues. The CDR3 DNA reads TGTGCCAGCAGCTTCCTAGGACTAGCGGAGAACACCGGGGAGCTGTTTTTT. Its translation: CASSFLGLAENTGELFF.

This clonotype has only a few counts. This chain links TRBV28 with TRBJ2-1, with 12 bases matching TRBD2. Per the germline V gene, CDR1 is MDHEN and CDR2 is SYDVKM. The trim removed 2 bases at V and 0 bases at J, leaving 11 bases unmatched. This CDR3 contains 20 residues. CDR3 protein: CASSLPGGTSGWSSYNEQFF. In nucleotides, the CDR3 is TGTGCCAGCAGTTTACCAGGGGGGACTAGCGGGTGGAGCTCCTACAATGAGCAGTTCTTC.

The chain recombines TRBV29-1 with TRBJ2-7, with 9 bases fitting TRBD2. This CDR3 contains 16 residues. Trimming at V came to 1 base and at J to 2 bases, leaving 9 bases not matched to a gene. Germline V lookup: CDR1 SQVTM, CDR2 ANQGSEA. In DNA, the CDR3 is TGCAGCGTTGAAGGATTCTCTAGCGGGACTACCTACGAGCAGTACTTC. Protein product: CSVEGFSSGTTYEQYF.

This clonotype was picked up a small number of times. The junction differs from germline at one of its ends, possibly a read error. The chain couples TRBV7-2 to TRBJ1-1, with TRBD1 as a possible D gene (5 bases). The CDR3 consists of 14 residues. CDR1 is SGHTA and CDR2 is FQGNSA in the germline V gene. CDR3 bases: TGTGCCTGCAGCTTATCAGGGCTAGGCACTGAAGCTTTCTTT. Translation gives CACSLSGLGTEAFF.

There are many counts of this clonotype. This chain connects TRBV20-1 to TRBJ1-2, with D hard to call. The CDR3 covers 13 residues. Looked up from germline, CDR1 is DFQATT and CDR2 is SNEGSKA (reference sequence). V lost 1 base, J lost 8 bases, and 14 bases lay in between. The CDR3 bases are TGCAGTGCTAGAGGTCTAGCCGTGAGGGGCTACACCTTC. This codes for CSARGLAVRGYTF.

This clonotype was picked up many times. The gene calls are TRBV29-1 and TRBJ2-7; TRBD2 matches at 7 bases. CDR1 is SQVTM, CDR2 ANQGSEA, per germline. The length of the CDR3 is 13 residues. V lost 6 bases to trimming and J lost 4 bases; unmatched junction nucleotides: 9. The CDR3 sequence: CSVGGGRGYEQYF. As DNA, the CDR3 is TGCAGCGTAGGTGGCGGGAGAGGGTACGAGCAGTACTTC.

This clonotype has at least ten counts. The CDR3 protein is CASSLGLLGANNSPLHF. The CDR3 DNA follows: TGTGCCAGCAGCTTAGGACTCCTAGGGGCCAACAATTCACCCCTCCACTTT. The V gene is TRBV7-2, the J gene TRBJ1-6; D may be TRBD1 (5 bases). There are 17 residues in the CDR3. CDR1 is SGHTA, CDR2 FQGNSA, per germline. The V and J ends lost 1 base and 7 bases respectively, with 17 bases between them.

Remarks on this clonotype: Because the CDR3 is missing its conserved closing phenylalanine or tryptophan, this is likely a read error. The chain joins TRBV12-3 or TRBV12-4 to TRBJ2-1; TRBD2 matches 14 bases. Unmatched junction bases numbered 8, after V lost 5 bases and J lost 5 bases. The CDR3 covers 17 residues. CDR3: CASSAGTSGRKDNEQFV. CDR3 in DNA: TGTGCCAGCAGTGCCGGGACTAGCGGGAGAAAGGACAATGAGCAGTTCGTC.

With respect to this clonotype: Since a far larger clone is one base different, this is likely a read error. V gene TRBV28 combines with J gene TRBJ2-1, with a weak D call TRBD1 (6 bases). The J call may be wrong; the DNA end is better matched by TRBJ2-5. Germline V gene sequence: CDR1 MDHEN, CDR2 SYDVKM. The length of the CDR3 is 14 residues. DNA for the CDR3: TGTGCCAACAGTTTAGCAGGGGTGGAAGAGACCCAGTACTTC. Amino acid sequence: CANSLAGVEETQYF.